The 10 T cell receptor beta chains given below trace back to one sample, sequenced in a study of shared clonotypes between healthy human individuals. This table comes from immunoSEQ multiplex PCR, and its TCRdb copy is limited to in-frame clones, with some not included. The sample holds millions of clones, 85% to 95% seen once. CD45RO-negative, CCR7-positively selected cells formed the naive CD8 fraction, excluding terminally differentiated effector memory CD45RA+ cells. The specimen sequenced was naive CD8+ T cells sorted from blood. Receptor source: a man younger than 30 in good health.

This rearrangement joins TRBV10-3 to TRBJ1-1; tentatively, D is TRBD1 (5 bases). This CDR3 contains 12 residues. Trimming pared 4 bases from V and 8 bases from J, leaving 11 bases between. From germline, CDR1 is ENHRY and CDR2 SYGVKD. Here the CDR3 reads CAISARGAEAFF. The CDR3 nucleotides are TGTGCCATCAGTGCCCGGGGCGCAGAAGCTTTCTTT.

This clone was seen more than once but under ten times. V and J are TRBV2 and TRBJ2-1, with D perhaps matching TRBD2 (6 bases). V lost 2 bases, J lost 0 bases, and 11 bases lay in between. From germline, CDR1 is SNHLY and CDR2 FYNNEI. This CDR3 comprises 16 residues. Here the CDR3 DNA reads TGTGCCAGCAGTGAATGGGGGGTATTCTCCTACAATGAGCAGTTCTTC. The encoded protein is CASSEWGVFSYNEQFF.

This clone has only one observation. The chain uses TRBV5-4 and TRBJ2-1; D ambiguous. Trimming cost V 0 bases and J 8 bases, with 6 bases left between them. The CDR3 extends over 12 amino acids. Germline V gives CDR1 SGHNT, CDR2 YYREEE (reference sequence). The CDR3 loop reads CASSLDGHEQFF. Here the CDR3 DNA reads TGTGCCAGCAGCTTGGATGGCCATGAGCAGTTCTTC.

This chain joins TRBV6-1 and TRBJ2-2; TRBD2 matches at 7 bases. The CDR3 is 18 amino acids. Germline lookup yields CDR1 MNHNS and CDR2 SASEGT. The V gene end was trimmed by 0 bases and the J gene end by 1 base; junction bases not matched to a gene: 8. The CDR3 region is CASSEAPELAKNTGELFF. CDR3 sequence (DNA): TGTGCCAGCAGTGAAGCGCCCGAACTAGCGAAGAACACCGGGGAGCTGTTTTTT.

The chain combines TRBV27 with TRBJ1-6; D is unresolved. With 3 bases removed from V and 9 bases from J, the gap between germline ends came to 18 bases. The CDR3 covers 16 residues. The germline V gene has CDR1 MNHEY and CDR2 SMNVEV (reference sequence). The CDR3 sequence is CASSFGWTGVSSPLHF. CDR3 DNA sequence: TGTGCCAGCAGTTTTGGGTGGACGGGTGTTTCTTCACCCCTCCACTTT.

V and J are TRBV7-9 and TRBJ2-2; TRBD2 might be the D (6 bases). Per the germline V gene, CDR1 is SEHNR and CDR2 is FQNEAQ (reference sequence). The ends were cut back, 8 bases at V and 6 bases at J, with 16 bases in the middle. The CDR3 has 14 amino acids. The CDR3 loop reads CASLSEGIPGELFF. The CDR3 DNA reads TGTGCCAGCTTATCGGAGGGGATTCCCGGGGAGCTGTTTTTT. Together with reference TRBV7-9 and TRBJ2-2, the CDR3 gives the full variable domain: DTGVSQNPRHKITKRGQNVTFRCDPISEHNRLYWYRQTLGQGPEFLTYFQNEAQLEKSRLLSDRFSAERPKGSFSTLEIQRTEQGDSAMYLCASLSEGIPGELFFGEGSRLTVL.

The V and J genes are TRBV5-6 and TRBJ1-1; TRBD1 is a possible D gene (5 bases). The length of the CDR3 is 15 residues. Germline CDR1 SGHDT, CDR2 YYEEEE. Trimming cost V 5 bases and J 6 bases, with 20 bases left between them. For the CDR3, the DNA is TGTGCCAGCAGTTCCGGGGGGTTTATGTTATCTGAAGCTTTCTTT. Its translation is CASSSGGFMLSEAFF.

This chain's CDR3 is CASSPFFSGRATEQFF. The CDR3 bases are TGTGCCAGCAGCCCCTTTTTTAGCGGGAGGGCCACTGAGCAGTTCTTC. The chain combines TRBV9 with TRBJ2-1; 11 bases match TRBD2. V shed 4 bases and J 9 bases; nucleotides not matched to a gene: 12. This CDR3 has 16 amino acids. Per germline, CDR1 SGDLS and CDR2 YYNGEE. The full variable domain, rest sourced from reference TRBV9 and TRBJ2-1, is DSGVTQTPKHLITATGQRVTLRCSPRSGDLSVYWYQQSLDQGLQFLIQYYNGEERAKGNILERFSAQQFPDLHSELNLSSLELGDSALYFCASSPFFSGRATEQFFGPGTRLTVL.

CDR3 bases: TGTGCCAGCAGCGTAGTAGGGACTAGCCAAGAGACCCAGTACTTC. Translated: CASSVVGTSQETQYF. The V call is TRBV9, the J call TRBJ2-5; TRBD2 matches at 8 bases. Trimming at V came to 0 bases and at J to 1 base, leaving 2 bases not matched to a gene. CDR3 length: 15 amino acids. In germline, CDR1 is SGDLS, CDR2 YYNGEE.

CDR3 sequence: CASSQSRTGNSPLHF. DNA for the CDR3: TGCGCCAGCAGCCAAAGCAGGACAGGCAATTCACCCCTCCACTTT. The chain combines TRBV4-3 with TRBJ1-6; 7 bases agree with TRBD1. The CDR3 runs 15 residues. V shed 2 bases, J shed 7 bases, and the junction held 5 bases outside the gene matches. Germline values: CDR1 LGHNA, CDR2 YSLEER.